What follows are 21 T cell receptor beta chains derived from one specimen sequenced in a study of PD-L1 blockade in urothelial cancer. Measured with immunoSEQ multiplex PCR; TCRdb has only the in-frame clones, and not every one. Altogether 65,000 to 80,000 clones are present, less than 90% being singletons, with the ten largest covering 4.7%. The sample was PBMCs, taken around atezolizumab (anti-PD-L1) treatment. These receptors came from a man in his sixties or seventies with urothelial cancer.

CDR3 residues: CASSRTTGLSNQPQHF. In DNA form, the CDR3 reads TGCGCCAGCAGCCGAACTACAGGGTTGAGCAATCAGCCCCAGCATTTT. The chain is built from TRBV4-1 and TRBJ1-5, with D perhaps TRBD1 (6 bases). CDR1 is MGHRA and CDR2 is YSYEKL in the germline V gene. Trimming took 4 bases from V and 1 from J, leaving 14 bases between them. The CDR3 runs to 16 residues.

The chain employs TRBV9 and TRBJ2-1; 14 bases agree with TRBD2. V dropped 3 bases and J dropped 8; count of bases not matched to a gene: 19. The CDR3 runs to 20 residues. The germline V gene has CDR1 SGDLS and CDR2 YYNGEE. As DNA, the CDR3 is TGTGCCAGCAGCGCCGGGTGGGGGACTAGCGGGAGCGCGGCCGGTGATGAGCAGTTCTTC. Protein: CASSAGWGTSGSAAGDEQFF.

V gene TRBV10-3 combines with J gene TRBJ2-7; D perhaps matches TRBD2 (6 bases). The CDR3 totals 15 residues. Germline V gene lookup returns CDR1 ENHRY and CDR2 SYGVKD. Trimming left V 4 bases short and J 5 bases short, with 18 bases between. CDR3 in DNA: TGTGCCATCAGTGTAACGGGGCGGACTACCGACGAGCAGTACTTC. It encodes CAISVTGRTTDEQYF.

The chain employs TRBV2 and TRBJ2-2; D is unclear. This CDR3 spans 14 amino acids. The germline CDR1 and CDR2 sequences are SNHLY and FYNNEI. The V end was cut by 0 bases, the J end by 7 bases, with 9 bases between. CDR3 protein: CASSEARVGGELFF. The CDR3 DNA is TGTGCCAGCAGTGAAGCCCGGGTAGGCGGGGAGCTGTTTTTT.

The chain employs TRBV21-1 and TRBJ1-1; no check of the table's D call, TRBD1, against the DNA was made. TRBV21-1 is annotated as a pseudogene. The CDR3 has 18 residues. In DNA, the CDR3 is TGTGCCAGCAGCAAAGCCCGTAAGTTCCAGGGGTTTAACACTGAAGCTTTCTTT. Its protein is CASSKARKFQGFNTEAFF.

The rearrangement joins TRBV9 to TRBJ2-4; 10 positions match TRBD2. The V gene's germline CDR1 is SGDLS and CDR2 YYNGEE. The CDR3 runs to 16 residues. V shed 0 bases, J shed 2 bases, and the junction held 2 bases outside the gene matches. The CDR3 loop reads CASSVAAGGPKNIQYF. The CDR3 DNA reads TGTGCCAGCAGCGTAGCAGCGGGAGGGCCCAAAAACATTCAGTACTTC.

The chain links TRBV5-8 to TRBJ1-5; TRBD1 is a possible D gene (5 bases). This CDR3 comprises 15 residues. The V gene's germline CDR1 is SGHTS and CDR2 YDEGEE. V was clipped by 0 bases and J by 1 base, with 8 bases between them. The CDR3 spells CASSLGQLSNQPQHF. CDR3 coding DNA: TGTGCCAGCAGCTTGGGACAGTTAAGCAATCAGCCCCAGCATTTT. The full variable domain, with the rest looked up from reference TRBV5-8 and TRBJ1-5, is EAGVTQSPTHLIKTRGQQATLRCSPISGHTSVYWYQQALGLGLQFLLWYDEGEERNRGNFPPRFSGRQFPNYSSELNVNALELEDSALYLCASSLGQLSNQPQHFGDGTRLSIL.

The chain carries TRBV4-1 and TRBJ2-2; 8 bases fit TRBD2. This CDR3 is built from 17 residues. Germline V gene data show CDR1 as MGHRA and CDR2 as YSYEKL. V was clipped by 1 base and J by 6 bases; unmatched bases: 10. CDR3 in amino acids: CASSQVAGTSLPGELFF. The CDR3 DNA is TGCGCCAGCAGCCAAGTAGCCGGGACTAGTCTCCCCGGGGAGCTGTTTTTT.

The chain is built from TRBV6-5 and TRBJ1-1; D ambiguous. The CDR3 has 13 residues. V was cut by 4 bases and J by 1 base, with 7 bases left in between. Germline CDR1 reads MNHEY; CDR2 reads SVGAGI. The chain's CDR3 is CASSSKWNTEAFF. The CDR3 nucleotides are TGTGCCAGCAGTTCAAAATGGAACACTGAAGCTTTCTTT.

The chain links TRBV6-5 to TRBJ2-3; 8 nucleotides line up with TRBD2. V lost 5 bases and J lost 0; bases outside the gene matches: 4. In germline, CDR1 is MNHEY, CDR2 SVGAGI. The CDR3 length is 15 residues. The DNA for the CDR3 is TGTGCCAGCAGTAAGGAGCGGGGGAGCACAGATACGCAGTATTTT. It specifies CASSKERGSTDTQYF.

The count of this clone is one. V usage is TRBV19 and J usage is TRBJ1-1; 7 bases fit TRBD1. This CDR3 has 16 residues. Trimming cost V 4 bases and J 0 bases; bases outside gene matches: 8. Germline lookup yields CDR1 LNHDA and CDR2 SQIVND (reference sequence). The CDR3 DNA follows: TGTGCCAGTAGTACCGTTTCCGGGACAGTGAACACTGAAGCTTTCTTT. Translation gives CASSTVSGTVNTEAFF.

A few counts support this clone. The V gene is TRBV7-2, the J gene TRBJ2-7; 7 positions match TRBD1. The CDR3 sequence is 14 residues long. Germline CDR1 and CDR2: SGHTA and FQGNSA. The V gene end was trimmed by 5 bases and the J gene end by 2 bases; junction bases not matched to a gene: 6. Written as DNA, the CDR3 is TGTGCCAGCAGCGTAGATAGGGGGCCCTACGAGCAGTACTTC. This encodes CASSVDRGPYEQYF.

The rearrangement links TRBV2 to TRBJ2-1; 7 nucleotides match TRBD2. Germline V CDR1 and CDR2: SNHLY, FYNNEI. V lost 6 bases to trimming and J lost 9 bases; unmatched junction nucleotides: 5. The CDR3 loop spans 12 amino acids. In nucleotides, the CDR3 is TGTGCCAGCAGCGGACTAGGATTTGAGCAGTTCTTC. This encodes CASSGLGFEQFF.

J is TRBJ2-1 and V is TRBV10-3; 8 bases are shared with TRBD1. After removal of 2 bases from V and 4 bases from J, the junction contained 10 bases not matched to a gene. Germline loops: CDR1 ENHRY, CDR2 SYGVKD. This CDR3 has 17 amino acids. The CDR3, as DNA: TGTGCCATCAGTGAGCGCACAGGGGGAGAAGGATACAATGAGCAGTTCTTC. Encoded protein: CAISERTGGEGYNEQFF.

The V and J genes are TRBV29-1 and TRBJ2-5; perhaps TRBD2 as D (6 bases). CDR3 length: 14 amino acids. Trimming removed 4 bases from V and 5 bases from J, with 17 bases in between. Germline V gives CDR1 SQVTM, CDR2 ANQGSEA. CDR3 nucleotide sequence: TGCAGCGTTGTTGGGGGGAATTGGTATGAGACCCAGTACTTC. This encodes CSVVGGNWYETQYF.

V usage is TRBV7-3 and J usage is TRBJ2-3; D is unclear. Germline lookup yields CDR1 SGHTA and CDR2 FQGTGA. CDR3 length equals 14 residues. V was pared by 3 bases and J by 1 base, with 8 bases between. The CDR3 region has the DNA TGTGCCAGCAGCTTCGCAGGTGGCACAGATACGCAGTATTTT. It encodes CASSFAGGTDTQYF.

The chain recombines TRBV28 with TRBJ2-3; the D gene is possibly TRBD1 (6 bases). V was pared by 6 bases and J by 3 bases, with 13 bases between. Germline CDR1 and CDR2: MDHEN and SYDVKM. The CDR3 length is 14 residues. This CDR3 reads CASSHRVRTDTQYF. The DNA of the CDR3 is TGTGCCAGCAGCCACAGGGTTAGGACAGATACGCAGTATTTT.

The chain joins TRBV18 to TRBJ2-7; a weak D match, TRBD2 (5 bases). V was clipped by 5 bases and J by 1 base, with 15 bases between them. CDR1 is KGHSH, CDR2 LQKENI, per germline. CDR3 length: 15 amino acids. DNA of the CDR3: TGTGCCAGCTCATTAAGCCCGAGGGAATCCTACGAGCAGTACTTC. This sequence encodes CASSLSPRESYEQYF.

This chain uses TRBV14 with TRBJ2-1; TRBD2 agrees at 10 bases. J gave up 4 bases and V 1 base, and 4 bases lay outside the gene matches. The CDR3 length is 16 residues. Germline V gives CDR1 SGHDN, CDR2 FVKESK. This CDR3 reads CASSQVGLASYNEQFF. The DNA of the CDR3 is TGTGCCAGCAGCCAAGTGGGACTAGCGTCTTACAATGAGCAGTTCTTC.

The V and J genes are TRBV6-1 and TRBJ1-2; 7 positions match TRBD1. In germline, CDR1 is MNHNS, CDR2 SASEGT. V shed 7 bases, J shed 4 bases, and the junction held 12 bases outside the gene matches. The CDR3 totals 15 residues. CDR3 sequence reads: CASTSRPGQSYGYTF. Here the CDR3 DNA reads TGTGCCAGCACCTCACGACCGGGACAGAGCTATGGCTACACCTTC.

J is TRBJ2-3 and V is TRBV27; TRBD1 might be the D (5 bases). This CDR3 contains 14 residues. Trimming took 4 bases from V and 6 from J, leaving 14 bases between them. The V gene's germline CDR1 is MNHEY and CDR2 SMNVEV (reference sequence). CDR3 sequence (DNA): TGTGCCAGCAGTTCCCCAGGGATGTTGGATACGCAGTATTTT. Residues: CASSSPGMLDTQYF.